One TCR beta chain is described in this entry. The antigen remains unidentified. From blood CD8+ and CD4+ T cells, the TCR beta chain was sequenced. Relapsing-remitting disease, either stable or active, was present in the treatment-naive patients who were the multiple sclerosis controls. TEMRA cells were FACS-enriched and CD8+ and CD4+ T cells negatively isolated. The data were taken from a study of CD8 T cells in Susac syndrome. General study findings and limits: The study recognized that the number of individuals in its TCR sequencing and HLA analysis was relatively small.

RNA in amounts of roughly 0.5 to 1 ug was reverse transcribed with random hexamers. Using its own MiXCR run on the immunoSEQ multiplex PCR reads, TCRdb lists one record per CDR3 protein. The repertoire holds 250,000 to 300,000 distinct CDR3 sequences, with 70% to 90% as singletons. The length of the CDR3 is 18 residues. CDR1 and CDR2 (germline): SEHNR, FQNEAQ (reference sequence). V lost 5 bases to trimming and J lost 8 bases, with 28 bases between them. Sequences were obtained from CD8+ T cells from PBMCs. The sequence derives from a human donor with multiple sclerosis. The gene calls are TRBV7-9 and TRBJ2-1, with a tentative D call TRBD2 (5 bases). CDR3: CASSPVGSRVGPGYEQFF. The CDR3 nucleotides read TGTGCCAGCAGCCCCGTAGGTTCGCGGGTGGGCCCCGGGTATGAGCAGTTCTTC.